The 10 T cell receptor beta chains in this list originate from one sample, sequenced in a study of identical twins. One entry per CDR3 protein, called by TCRdb with MiXCR from the 5' RACE reads. This table has hundreds of thousands of distinct CDR3 sequences, about 7.1% appearing once. The sample also formed part of further work on yellow fever vaccine responses in identical twins.

The sequenced sample consisted of PBMCs. These receptors all come from a woman in her late teens or twenties in good health.

The chain combines TRBV9 with TRBJ2-3; tentatively, D is TRBD2 (5 bases). The CDR3 sequence is 18 residues long. The V gene lost 3 bases and the J gene lost 2 bases, with 22 bases spanning the gap. Germline CDR1 is SGDLS and CDR2 is YYNGEE. CDR3 protein: CASSDPPGSGRSTDTQYF. The CDR3 nucleotides read TGTGCCAGCAGCGACCCTCCGGGGAGCGGCCGCTCCACAGATACGCAGTATTTT.

The table lists this clonotype with many counts. The V and J genes are TRBV3-1 and TRBJ2-5; D ambiguous. The V and J ends lost 4 bases and 5 bases respectively, with 11 bases between them. Germline CDR1 is LGHDT and CDR2 is YNNKEL (reference sequence). CDR3 length: 13 amino acids. The CDR3 sequence is CASSPKYTETQYF. In DNA, the CDR3 is TGTGCCAGCAGCCCAAAATACACGGAGACCCAGTACTTC.

The chain employs TRBV7-9 and TRBJ2-2; D ambiguous. This CDR3 spans 14 amino acids. The germline V gene encodes CDR1 SEHNR and CDR2 FQNEAQ (reference sequence). Trimming stripped 7 bases from V and 0 bases from J, with 9 bases between. CDR3 amino acids: CASNVAANTGELFF. As DNA, the CDR3 is TGTGCCAGCAACGTCGCAGCGAACACCGGGGAGCTGTTTTTT.

This clonotype was counted ten times or more. The chain combines TRBV7-3 with TRBJ1-5, with D maybe TRBD1 (6 bases). V lost 1 base and J 7 bases, leaving 8 bases between the germline ends. The CDR3 is made up of 13 amino acids. Germline V gene lookup returns CDR1 SGHTA and CDR2 FQGTGA. DNA for the CDR3: TGTGCCAGCAGCTTAAACAGGGACCAGCCCCAGCATTTT. Translated: CASSLNRDQPQHF.

This clonotype was seen a handful of times. The rearrangement uses TRBV5-1 and TRBJ2-3; D not resolved. This CDR3 comprises 12 residues. Trimming pared 4 bases from V and 6 bases from J, leaving 9 bases between. Germline values: CDR1 SGHRS, CDR2 YFSETQ. The CDR3 loop reads CASSQPADTQYF. The CDR3 bases are TGCGCCAGCAGCCAGCCGGCCGATACGCAGTATTTT.

This clonotype came up a few times. This sequence joins TRBV6-1 and TRBJ2-7, with a possible D match to TRBD1 (6 bases). Germline loops: CDR1 MNHNS, CDR2 SASEGT. The CDR3 is 14 residues long. Trimming shortened V by 10 bases and J by 0 bases, and 16 bases separated the two germline ends. CDR3: CATTDRTASYEQYF. The CDR3 DNA reads as TGTGCCACCACGGATAGGACAGCCTCCTACGAGCAGTACTTC.

The chain couples TRBV7-2 to TRBJ2-1; 13 nucleotides line up with TRBD2. Trimming removed 3 bases from V and 0 bases from J; junction bases left unmatched: 5. CDR1 and CDR2 from the germline V gene are SGHTA and FQGNSA. The CDR3 consists of 18 residues. CDR3: CASSLGLAGHSSYNEQFF. CDR3 bases: TGTGCCAGCAGCTTGGGACTAGCGGGGCATAGCTCCTACAATGAGCAGTTCTTC.

The V and J genes are TRBV2 and TRBJ2-2; 11 nucleotides match TRBD1. The CDR3 consists of 17 residues. Germline loops: CDR1 SNHLY, CDR2 FYNNEI. V trimming: 4 bases; J trimming: 1 base; junction bases outside the gene matches: 5. The CDR3 sequence is CASSGWDRGLNTGELFF. In DNA, the CDR3 is TGTGCCAGCAGTGGCTGGGACAGGGGGTTGAACACCGGGGAGCTGTTTTTT. The full variable domain, in which reference TRBV2 and TRBJ2-2 provide the parts outside the CDR3, is EPEVTQTPSHQVTQMGQEVILRCVPISNHLYFYWYRQILGQKVEFLVSFYNNEISEKSEIFDDQFSVERPDGSNFTLKIRSTKLEDSAMYFCASSGWDRGLNTGELFFGEGSRLTVL.

The chain combines TRBV5-1 with TRBJ1-2; 9 nucleotides align to TRBD1. From germline, CDR1 is SGHRS and CDR2 YFSETQ. The CDR3 covers 15 residues. Losses at the gene ends were 4 bases for V and 8 bases for J; bases not matched to a gene: 12. CDR3 sequence: CASSATTTGGPGYTF. The DNA for the CDR3 is TGCGCCAGCAGCGCGACTACCACAGGGGGCCCGGGCTACACCTTC. The full variable domain, with the rest looked up from reference TRBV5-1 and TRBJ1-2, is KAGVTQTPRYLIKTRGQQVTLSCSPISGHRSVSWYQQTPGQGLQFLFEYFSETQRNKGNFPGRFSGRQFSNSRSEMNVSTLELGDSALYLCASSATTTGGPGYTFGSGTRLTVV.

DNA for the CDR3: TGTGCCAGCGTCCGGGGCGGGGGTGGAGATACGCAGTATTTT. As protein: CASVRGGGGDTQYF. The chain carries TRBV28 and TRBJ2-3, with 7 nucleotides matching TRBD2. The CDR3 covers 14 residues. The V segment lost 8 bases and the J segment 5 bases; nucleotides outside the gene matches: 10. The germline gives CDR1 MDHEN, CDR2 SYDVKM.